A selection of T cell receptor beta chains follows, all from one sample in a study of blood T cell repertoires in COVID-19. The table came from immunoSEQ multiplex PCR; TCRdb's copy has only in-frame clones and leaves some out. The repertoire consists of under 150,000 clones, with over 75% occurring once and the leading ten covering 3% to 4.5%. The specimen sequenced was PBMCs or T cells enriched from blood (not recorded which). These receptors all stem from a man aged 45 to 65 in a cohort exposed to, infected with or recovered from COVID-19 (not recorded which). The CDR3 runs from the conserved cysteine through the conserved F or W. A D gene is named only where the DNA matches it firmly. Rows may omit the clone size; those that give it use once, few, many or a size class.

v_gene: TRBV7-6
abundance: few
d_gene: NA
j_gene: TRBJ2-7
CDR3nt: TGTGCCAGCAGCTTAGGGTCAGGAGGGATCTACGAGCAGTACTTC
CDR3aa: CASSLGSGGIYEQYF

v_gene: TRBV5-6
abundance: NA
d_gene: TRBD1
j_gene: TRBJ1-1
CDR3nt: TGTGCCAGCAGCTGGGGACAGGGAGTGGGTTTCTTT
CDR3aa: CASSWGQGVGFF

v_gene: TRBV7-9
abundance: NA
d_gene: NA
j_gene: TRBJ1-2
CDR3nt: TGTGCCAGCAGCTCGACAGCTTTCCCTAACTATGGCTACACCTTC
CDR3aa: CASSSTAFPNYGYTF

v_gene: TRBV18
abundance: NA
d_gene: TRBD2
j_gene: TRBJ2-3
CDR3nt: TGTGCCAGCTCACCTCGGGGACTAGGGAGTGGTACGCAGTATTTT
CDR3aa: CASSPRGLGSGTQYF

v_gene: TRBV5-4
abundance: NA
d_gene: TRBD2
j_gene: TRBJ2-7
CDR3nt: TGTGCCAGCAGCTTGGTTCCTAGCGGGATTTACGAGCAGTACTTC
CDR3aa: CASSLVPSGIYEQYF

v_gene: TRBV9
abundance: few
d_gene: TRBD2
j_gene: TRBJ2-5
CDR3nt: TGTGCCAGCAGCGTAAGCGGGAGAACGTTAGAGACCCAGTACTTC
CDR3aa: CASSVSGRTLETQYF

v_gene: TRBV9
abundance: NA
d_gene: NA
j_gene: TRBJ2-1
CDR3nt: TGTGCCAGCAGCACCCCGCCAGGGGCTAACGGTGAGCAGTTCTTC
CDR3aa: CASSTPPGANGEQFF

v_gene: TRBV30
abundance: NA
d_gene: NA
j_gene: TRBJ1-1
CDR3nt: TGTGCCTGGAGTGTCAGCCGGGCTGAAGCTTTCTTT
CDR3aa: CAWSVSRAEAFF

v_gene: TRBV7-2
abundance: NA
d_gene: NA
j_gene: TRBJ1-2
CDR3nt: TGTGCCAGCAGCCCCCTAACAGGCGTCTATGGCTACACCTTC
CDR3aa: CASSPLTGVYGYTF

v_gene: TRBV6-5
abundance: NA
d_gene: TRBD1
j_gene: TRBJ1-2
CDR3nt: TGTGCCAGCAACCTGGACAGGGTGGGCTATGGCTACACCTTC
CDR3aa: CASNLDRVGYGYTF

v_gene: TRBV10-3
abundance: NA
d_gene: NA
j_gene: TRBJ2-1
CDR3nt: TGTGCCATCAGGGCGGACAGTTATTTAGGTTCGGAGCAGTTCTTC
CDR3aa: CAIRADSYLGSEQFF

v_gene: TRBV30
abundance: NA
d_gene: TRBD2
j_gene: TRBJ2-3
CDR3nt: TGTGCCTGGAGTGAAGGGGGACTAGCGGGCACAGATACGCAGTATTTT
CDR3aa: CAWSEGGLAGTDTQYF

v_gene: TRBV29-1
abundance: NA
d_gene: NA
j_gene: TRBJ1-2
CDR3nt: TGCAGCGTCGACCGGGGAGTATATGGCTACACCTTC
CDR3aa: CSVDRGVYGYTF

v_gene: TRBV4-1
abundance: NA
d_gene: TRBD2
j_gene: TRBJ2-7
CDR3nt: TGCGCCAGCAGCCAGCCAGGGACTAGCCACTACGAGCAGTACTTC
CDR3aa: CASSQPGTSHYEQYF

v_gene: TRBV7-2
abundance: NA
d_gene: NA
j_gene: TRBJ2-2
CDR3nt: TGTGCCAGCAGCGACTCCCTCGTCACGGAGCTGTTTTTT
CDR3aa: CASSDSLVTELFF

v_gene: TRBV4-1
abundance: NA
d_gene: NA
j_gene: TRBJ2-2
CDR3nt: TGCGCCAGCAGTCGCGGTGAGGTGGGCACCGGGGAGCTGTTTTTT
CDR3aa: CASSRGEVGTGELFF

v_gene: TRBV18
abundance: once
d_gene: TRBD2
j_gene: TRBJ2-5
CDR3nt: TGTGCCAGCTCACCGACCGCTCTAGCGGGAGCGGGTGGGGAGACCCAGTACTTC
CDR3aa: CASSPTALAGAGGETQYF

v_gene: TRBV3-1/TRBV3-2
abundance: once
d_gene: TRBD1
j_gene: TRBJ1-2
CDR3nt: TGTGCCAGCAGCCAAGGGTTAGGGGGCACCTATGGCTACACCTTC
CDR3aa: CASSQGLGGTYGYTF

v_gene: TRBV30
abundance: NA
d_gene: TRBD1
j_gene: TRBJ2-3
CDR3nt: TGTGCCTGGGTGCCCGGGACAGGGTTCGTAGATACGCAGTATTTT
CDR3aa: CAWVPGTGFVDTQYF

v_gene: TRBV10-1
abundance: NA
d_gene: NA
j_gene: TRBJ1-1
CDR3nt: TGCGCCAGCAGTGGGGACACCACAAACACTGAAGCTTTCTTT
CDR3aa: CASSGDTTNTEAFF

v_gene: TRBV19
abundance: NA
d_gene: TRBD1
j_gene: TRBJ1-1
CDR3nt: TGTGCCAGTAGTGAGGGGACAGGGGGCGAAGCTGAAGCTTTCTTT
CDR3aa: CASSEGTGGEAEAFF

v_gene: TRBV7-8
abundance: NA
d_gene: NA
j_gene: TRBJ1-1
CDR3nt: TGTGCCAGCAGCTCATTCCCCGGGGAACTTTACACTGAAGCTTTCTTT
CDR3aa: CASSSFPGELYTEAFF

v_gene: TRBV24-1
abundance: few
d_gene: TRBD1
j_gene: TRBJ2-7
CDR3nt: TGTGCCACCAGTGCGGCCCCGGGACAGGGGTTACACGAGCAGTACTTC
CDR3aa: CATSAAPGQGLHEQYF

v_gene: TRBV29-1
abundance: once
d_gene: TRBD1
j_gene: TRBJ1-2
CDR3nt: TGCAGCGTGGAGGGACAGATGGGCGGCTACACCTTC
CDR3aa: CSVEGQMGGYTF

v_gene: TRBV2
abundance: once
d_gene: TRBD1
j_gene: TRBJ1-1
CDR3nt: TGTGCCAGCAGGTATTTACAGGGACAGCTCCAGGCCGAAGCTTTCTTT
CDR3aa: CASRYLQGQLQAEAFF

v_gene: TRBV18
abundance: NA
d_gene: TRBD1
j_gene: TRBJ1-5
CDR3nt: TGTGCCAGCTCACCGGCAGGGGGCTATCAGCCCCAGCATTTT
CDR3aa: CASSPAGGYQPQHF

v_gene: TRBV18
abundance: NA
d_gene: NA
j_gene: TRBJ1-1
CDR3nt: TGTGCCAGCTCACCAGGGGCGGAAGGGACTGAAGCTTTCTTT
CDR3aa: CASSPGAEGTEAFF

v_gene: TRBV24-1
abundance: NA
d_gene: TRBD1
j_gene: TRBJ1-2
CDR3nt: TGTGCCACCAGTGATAGAGGACAGGGCAGGGGCTACACCTTC
CDR3aa: CATSDRGQGRGYTF

v_gene: TRBV3-1/TRBV3-2
abundance: NA
d_gene: NA
j_gene: TRBJ2-3
CDR3nt: TGTGCCAGCAGCCAAGCTTCGGGTACGCAGTATTTT
CDR3aa: CASSQASGTQYF

v_gene: TRBV5-6
abundance: NA
d_gene: NA
j_gene: TRBJ2-1
CDR3nt: TGTGCCAGCAGCTCGGGTCCGGGAGCGGGCTATGAGCAGTTCTTC
CDR3aa: CASSSGPGAGYEQFF

v_gene: TRBV7-2
abundance: NA
d_gene: NA
j_gene: TRBJ1-2
CDR3nt: TGTGCCAGCAACGTCGGAGGTTTCGTCTATGGCTACACCTTC
CDR3aa: CASNVGGFVYGYTF

v_gene: TRBV28
abundance: NA
d_gene: NA
j_gene: TRBJ2-3
CDR3nt: TGTGCCAGCAGCCGCCTCGAGGTGGGAGGCACAGATACGCAGTATTTT
CDR3aa: CASSRLEVGGTDTQYF

v_gene: TRBV2
abundance: once
d_gene: TRBD2
j_gene: TRBJ2-1
CDR3nt: TGTGCCAGCAGCGAGCCACCACTAGCGGGAGGCTACAATGAGCAGTTCTTC
CDR3aa: CASSEPPLAGGYNEQFF

v_gene: TRBV6-5
abundance: once
d_gene: NA
j_gene: TRBJ2-3
CDR3nt: TGTGCCAGCAGATCAATAGGGACTGTCACAGATACGCAGTATTTT
CDR3aa: CASRSIGTVTDTQYF

v_gene: TRBV19
abundance: NA
d_gene: NA
j_gene: TRBJ2-7
CDR3nt: TGTGCCAGTAGTCCGGGACTCATCTACGAGCAGTACTTC
CDR3aa: CASSPGLIYEQYF

v_gene: TRBV11-2
abundance: few
d_gene: TRBD1
j_gene: TRBJ2-7
CDR3nt: TGTGCCAGCAGCTTGGAGGGACAGGTGAGCGAGCAGTACTTC
CDR3aa: CASSLEGQVSEQYF

v_gene: TRBV11-2
abundance: NA
d_gene: TRBD1
j_gene: TRBJ2-1
CDR3nt: TGTGCCAGCAGCTTACAGGGGGTAAGCAATGAGCAGTTCTTC
CDR3aa: CASSLQGVSNEQFF

v_gene: TRBV5-1
abundance: NA
d_gene: TRBD2
j_gene: TRBJ2-2
CDR3nt: TGCGCCAGCAGCACCGGGACTAGCGGGAGGGCCTACGGGGAGCTGTTTTTT
CDR3aa: CASSTGTSGRAYGELFF

v_gene: TRBV7-9
abundance: NA
d_gene: NA
j_gene: TRBJ1-2
CDR3nt: TGTGCCAGCAGCTTAGATCGGACAGACCCTAACTATGGCTACACCTTC
CDR3aa: CASSLDRTDPNYGYTF

v_gene: TRBV18
abundance: NA
d_gene: NA
j_gene: TRBJ2-2
CDR3nt: TGTGCCAGCTCAGCCGGGACATCCGGGGAGCTGTTTTTT
CDR3aa: CASSAGTSGELFF

v_gene: TRBV4-3
abundance: NA
d_gene: NA
j_gene: TRBJ2-1
CDR3nt: TGCGCCAGCAGCCAATCCCCGGGTAGCTACAATGAGCAGTTCTTC
CDR3aa: CASSQSPGSYNEQFF

v_gene: TRBV10-1
abundance: NA
d_gene: TRBD2
j_gene: TRBJ2-5
CDR3nt: TGCGCCAGCAGTGAGTCCGGGCTAGCGGGAGCAACACAGTACTTC
CDR3aa: CASSESGLAGATQYF

v_gene: TRBV12-5
abundance: NA
d_gene: NA
j_gene: TRBJ2-2
CDR3nt: TGTGCTAGTGGTTTGGTACCAGGATACCTTACCGGGGAGCTGTTTTTT
CDR3aa: CASGLVPGYLTGELFF

v_gene: TRBV13
abundance: NA
d_gene: NA
j_gene: TRBJ2-1
CDR3nt: TGTGCCAGCAGCTTAGGTATGGACTCCCTTTACAATGAGCAGTTCTTC
CDR3aa: CASSLGMDSLYNEQFF

v_gene: TRBV7-9
abundance: NA
d_gene: NA
j_gene: TRBJ1-5
CDR3nt: TGTGCCAGCAGCTCCCATAGCAATCAGCCCCAGCATTTT
CDR3aa: CASSSHSNQPQHF

v_gene: TRBV28
abundance: NA
d_gene: NA
j_gene: TRBJ1-5
CDR3nt: TGTGCCAGCAGTGGGGGCGCTGAGGATCAGCCCCAGCATTTT
CDR3aa: CASSGGAEDQPQHF

v_gene: TRBV6-5
abundance: NA
d_gene: TRBD1
j_gene: TRBJ1-1
CDR3nt: TGTGCCAGCAGTTCCCCAGGGGGGAACACTGAAGCTTTCTTT
CDR3aa: CASSSPGGNTEAFF

v_gene: TRBV18
abundance: NA
d_gene: TRBD2
j_gene: TRBJ2-7
CDR3nt: TGTGCCAGCTCAGTAGCGGGAGCGGGTTACGAGCAGTACTTC
CDR3aa: CASSVAGAGYEQYF

v_gene: TRBV29-1
abundance: NA
d_gene: NA
j_gene: TRBJ2-5
CDR3nt: TGCAGCGTCCTAGGCGGAGAGACCCAGTACTTC
CDR3aa: CSVLGGETQYF